The clone carrying this T cell receptor beta chain was seen only a few times. Its antigen is unidentified. Through a sample-barcoded 5' primer and a J-beta primer mix, a second PCR was run for 7 to 11 cycles. MiXCR, run by TCRdb on the 5' RACE reads, gives a single entry per CDR3 protein. The sample has fewer than 700,000 distinct CDR3 sequences, about 45% seen once. Germline V gene sequence: CDR1 LGHDT, CDR2 YNNKEL (reference sequence). This CDR3 is 15 amino acids long. V dropped 4 bases and J dropped 5; count of bases not matched to a gene: 5. These data come from a study of blood T cells in healthy people across ages. Study as a whole: Through template switching, about one barcoded beta molecule was captured per two T cells, as measured in model experiments. Study results and limitations: Leaving the PBMCs unsorted stopped any conclusive comparison of naive versus antigen-experienced cells. Older age went with lower TCR beta diversity per million T cells, in a roughly linear way. Possibly, changes in expanded clonotypes were confounded because donor CMV status was unknown.

V gene TRBV3-1 combines with J gene TRBJ2-3, with TRBD2 matching over 11 bases. Sequenced input: blood. The origin of this receptor is a man older than 75 in good health. This chain's CDR3 is CASSRELAGVDTQYF. The CDR3 DNA is TGTGCCAGCAGCCGTGAACTAGCGGGAGTAGATACGCAGTATTTT.